This passage covers 6 T cell receptor beta chains from one sample sequenced in a study of T cells expressing NK-cell markers. TCRdb reanalyzed the 5' RACE reads, giving one entry per CDR3 protein sequence and no DNA. The sample's table shows 30,000 or so distinct CDR3 sequences. The sequenced sample was blood T cells: a sorted CD56 or NKG2C T cell subset, CD4+ or CD8+ T cells, or bulk PBMC T cells (not recorded which). The receptors stem from a woman aged 18 to 75 in good health.

The chain employs TRBV27 and TRBJ2-3; TCRdb proposes TRBD2, but this gene call is untestable without DNA. CDR3 length: 19 residues. The V gene's germline CDR1 is MNHEY and CDR2 SMNVEV (reference sequence). CDR3 loop: CASSSPMGKRGSAADTQYF.

The rearrangement links TRBV29-1 to TRBJ2-7; as DNA is missing, the TRBD2 call by TCRdb cannot be tested. The germline V gene encodes CDR1 SQVTM and CDR2 ANQGSEA. There are 14 residues in the CDR3. CDR3 region: CSVEGLAGENEQYF.

J is TRBJ1-5 and V is TRBV7-6; TCRdb designates TRBD1, a call that cannot be tested without DNA. The CDR3 totals 13 residues. CDR1 SGHVS and CDR2 FNYEAQ come from the germline V gene. The CDR3 region is CASSYRGLQPQHF.

The genes are TRBV12-3 or TRBV12-4 and TRBJ2-2; TCRdb's D gene call, TRBD2, goes unchecked for lack of DNA. The CDR3 spans 16 residues. The CDR3 region is CASSPGLAGSLGELFF.

V gene TRBV11-2 combines with J gene TRBJ2-7. The CDR3 extends over 14 amino acids. CDR1 is SGHAT, CDR2 FQNNGV, per germline. The CDR3 is CASSLDSTFFEQYF.

This sequence joins TRBV28 and TRBJ1-5. The CDR3 runs to 12 residues. CDR1 and CDR2 from the germline V gene are MDHEN and SYDVKM. CDR3 amino acids: CATYAGNQPQHF.